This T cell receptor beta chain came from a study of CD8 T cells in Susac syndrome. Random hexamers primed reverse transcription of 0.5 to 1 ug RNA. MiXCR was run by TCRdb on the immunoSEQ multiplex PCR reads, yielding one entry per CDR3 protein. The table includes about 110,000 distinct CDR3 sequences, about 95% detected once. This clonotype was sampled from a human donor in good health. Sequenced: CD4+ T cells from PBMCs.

CDR3 loop: CASSTGGPNYGYTF. The CDR3 DNA sequence: TGTGCCAGCAGCACAGGGGGACCTAACTATGGCTACACCTTC. V gene TRBV28 combines with J gene TRBJ1-2, with 8 positions matching TRBD1. The germline V gene encodes CDR1 MDHEN and CDR2 SYDVKM. V was pared by 6 bases and J by 0 bases, with 3 bases of the junction left unmatched. This CDR3 region has 14 residues.